This TCR beta chain appears in the sequencing data of a study of T cell clonotyping in hematopoietic cell transplantation. Study summary: Cytoreduction preceded collection of pretransplant recipient samples.

Profiling relied on immunoSEQ multiplex PCR, and the TCRdb table lists in-frame clones only, not all of them. The data hold about 76,000 clones, with 95% to 97% observed a single time. Time point specified: recipient sample about 28 days before transplant, after cytoreduction. Recipients were bled about 28 days pretransplant and at posttransplant days 30, 100, 180. The V gene's germline CDR1 is SGHDT and CDR2 YYEEEE. Trimming cost V 5 bases and J 1 base, with 16 bases left between them. This CDR3 spans 15 amino acids. The sequencing used peripheral blood mononuclear cells, collected before stem cell transplant. This sequence joins TRBV5-6 and TRBJ2-7; the D is unclear. This sequence originates from a woman aged 45-65 years with acute myeloid leukemia. Some clones in this sample may be carry-over from other donors' samples. The CDR3 nucleotides read TGTGCCAGCAGTACCAGAGGAAGGGCGTCCTACGAGCAGTACTTC. It specifies CASSTRGRASYEQYF.